The 28 T cell receptor beta chains below were found in one sample sequenced in a study of blood T cells in healthy people across ages. A second PCR, run for roughly 7 to 12 cycles, used a sample-barcoded 5' primer plus a J-beta primer mix. TCRdb independently ran MiXCR on the 5' RACE reads; one entry per CDR3 protein. The profile covers about a million distinct CDR3 sequences, with around two fifths appearing a single time and around 13% taken by the ten largest. The specimen sequenced was blood. These receptors originate from a man younger than 30 in good health.

Points on this clonotype: A much larger clone lies a single base off, so this may be a read error. The CDR3 is CASSDWQVQFF. In DNA form, the CDR3 reads TGTGCCAGCAGTGATTGGCAGGTTCAGTTCTTC. The chain couples TRBV2 to TRBJ2-1; no definite D call. CDR3 size: 11 residues. V was trimmed by 3 bases and J by 13 bases, leaving 10 bases between them. Germline V CDR1 and CDR2: SNHLY, FYNNEI.

This clonotype has at least ten counts. The V and J genes are TRBV29-1 and TRBJ1-2, with 7 positions matching TRBD1. V lost 6 bases, J lost 5 bases, and 12 bases stayed unmatched. The CDR3 has 14 amino acids. CDR1 and CDR2 (germline): SQVTM, ANQGSEA. The CDR3 region is CSVEETGQPYGYTF. The CDR3 nucleotides read TGCAGCGTCGAGGAGACGGGACAGCCGTATGGCTACACCTTC.

This sequence joins TRBV28 and TRBJ2-5, with TRBD2 identical over 7 bases. Trimming cost V 1 base and J 11 bases; bases outside gene matches: 19. The CDR3 spans 17 residues. Germline CDR1 reads MDHEN; CDR2 reads SYDVKM. The CDR3 sequence is CASSLSTGTIGYNEQYF. CDR3 nucleotide sequence: TGTGCCAGCAGTTTATCCACCGGGACTATCGGGTACAATGAGCAGTACTTC.

Worth noting for this clonotype: An end of the junction differs from the germline gene, which may be a read error. The V gene is TRBV6-5, the J gene TRBJ1-2; 7 bases fit TRBD1. CDR1 is MNHEY and CDR2 is SVGAGI in the germline V gene. There are 13 residues in the CDR3. CDR3 sequence: CAGSYGQANGYTF. For the CDR3, the DNA is TGTGCCGGCAGTTACGGACAGGCAAATGGCTACACCTTC.

The V and J genes are TRBV13 and TRBJ2-3; TRBD2 matches at 9 bases. This CDR3 region has 15 residues. The germline gives CDR1 PRHDT, CDR2 FYEKMQ (reference sequence). Trimming at V came to 5 bases and at J to 3 bases, leaving 6 bases not matched to a gene. CDR3 coding DNA: TGTGCCAGCAGCCCAAAGGGACTAGCAACAGATACGCAGTATTTT. It codes for CASSPKGLATDTQYF.

On this clonotype: The junction departs from the called germline gene at one end, perhaps through a read error. The chain links TRBV7-9 to TRBJ2-3; either TRBD1 or TRBD2 may fit D (5 bases each). Per germline, CDR1 SEHNR and CDR2 FQNEAQ (reference sequence). The CDR3 runs to 15 residues. In DNA, the CDR3 is TGTGCCAGCAGCTTACAGGGAGACCGCACAGATACGCGGTATTTT. It translates to CASSLQGDRTDTRYF.

This clonotype has only a few counts. The chain uses TRBV5-8 and TRBJ2-7, with a possible D match to TRBD2 (6 bases). The CDR3 is 14 amino acids. V was pared by 2 bases and J by 7 bases, with 16 bases between. The germline V gene encodes CDR1 SGHTS and CDR2 YDEGEE. CDR3 in DNA: TGTGCCAGCAGCTTTGGCGGGGCCTACAATGAGCAGTACTTC. This gives the protein CASSFGGAYNEQYF.

This chain connects TRBV14 to TRBJ2-3; perhaps TRBD2 as D (6 bases). The germline V gene has CDR1 SGHDN and CDR2 FVKESK. The CDR3 covers 16 residues. Between the trimmed V and J ends, which lost 0 bases and 3 bases, there was a span of 13 bases. The CDR3 DNA follows: TGTGCCAGCAGCCAAGATATGGGACTCCGAACAGATACGCAGTATTTT. Its translation: CASSQDMGLRTDTQYF.

This clonotype occurred a few times. This chain links TRBV29-1 with TRBJ2-2; 10 bases match TRBD2. Germline values: CDR1 SQVTM, CDR2 ANQGSEA. The CDR3 runs 12 residues. The trim removed 7 bases at V and 6 bases at J, leaving 2 bases unmatched. The CDR3 bases are TGCAGCGCTGGGACTAGCGCCGGGGAGCTGTTTTTT. As protein: CSAGTSAGELFF.

This clonotype was recorded a few times. The chain combines TRBV20-1 with TRBJ1-5; 8 bases line up with TRBD1. Losses at the gene ends were 7 bases for V and 5 bases for J; bases not matched to a gene: 10. This CDR3 has 14 residues. CDR1 is DFQATT, CDR2 SNEGSKA, per germline (reference sequence). In DNA form, the CDR3 reads TGCAGTGTGGATGGCGACAGGGGAGATCAGCCCCAGCATTTT. The encoded protein is CSVDGDRGDQPQHF.

This clonotype was counted between two and nine times. This chain connects TRBV24-1 to TRBJ2-3, with 9 positions matching TRBD1. CDR1 and CDR2 (germline): KGHDR, SFDVKD. The CDR3 consists of 16 residues. Trimming removed 4 bases from V and 4 bases from J; junction bases left unmatched: 8. The chain's CDR3 is CATSDPGQGRSDTQYF. The CDR3, as DNA: TGTGCCACCAGTGACCCCGGACAGGGGAGGTCAGATACGCAGTATTTT.

The chain employs TRBV4-2 and TRBJ2-7; the D is unclear. The DNA end is a closer match to TRBJ2-5, so the J assignment may be wrong. CDR3 length: 14 residues. Germline lookup yields CDR1 LGHNA and CDR2 YNFKEQ. The CDR3 is CASSQATAKKTQYF. The CDR3 DNA sequence: TGTGCCAGCAGCCAGGCAACGGCGAAGAAGACCCAGTACTTC.

Worth noting for this clonotype: The junction does not match germline at one end; this may be a read error. The CDR3 sequence: CVSSLRQGYEQYF. In DNA form, the CDR3 reads TGTGTCAGCAGCTTAAGACAGGGCTACGAGCAGTACTTC. V is TRBV9 and J is TRBJ2-5, with TRBD1 matching 7 bases. TRBJ2-7 matches the DNA end more closely, so the J call is doubtful. The CDR3 extends over 13 amino acids. The germline CDR1 and CDR2 sequences are SGDLS and YYNGEE.

This clonotype appeared once. CDR3 sequence reads: CASSEPLDRVGEQPQHF. As DNA, the CDR3 is TGTGCCAGCAGCGAACCCTTGGACAGGGTTGGGGAACAGCCCCAGCATTTT. The gene calls are TRBV3-1 and TRBJ1-5; 8 nucleotides align to TRBD1. The J segment lost 7 bases and the V segment lost 5 bases, leaving 16 bases of the junction unmatched. Germline CDR1 reads LGHDT; CDR2 reads YNNKEL (reference sequence). The CDR3 sequence is 17 residues long.

The CDR3 bases are TGCGCCAGCAGCCAAGGTCCCCGAGTGGGGGAAAAACTGTTTTTT. As protein: CASSQGPRVGEKLFF. The rearrangement joins TRBV4-3 to TRBJ1-4; D remains ambiguous. This CDR3 has 15 amino acids. Germline V gene sequence: CDR1 LGHNA, CDR2 YSLEER. V lost 1 base and J 8 bases, leaving 14 bases between the germline ends.

This clonotype was seen a few times. This chain uses TRBV20-1 with TRBJ2-5; possible D gene TRBD1, 6 bases. The CDR3 loop spans 13 amino acids. The V end was cut by 5 bases, the J end by 5 bases, with 15 bases between. Germline assignment: CDR1 DFQATT and CDR2 SNEGSKA (reference sequence). The CDR3 bases are TGCAGTGCTCCACCGGACAGCCGGGAGACCCAGTACTTC. It is translated as CSAPPDSRETQYF.

A few counts support this clonotype. The chain joins TRBV20-1 to TRBJ2-6; maybe TRBD1 (6 bases). This CDR3 contains 15 residues. Germline V lookup: CDR1 DFQATT, CDR2 SNEGSKA (reference sequence). Trimming left V 5 bases short and J 4 bases short, with 15 bases between. CDR3 loop: CSARQQGLGANVLTF. CDR3 in DNA: TGCAGTGCTCGTCAACAGGGTTTAGGGGCCAACGTCCTGACTTTC.

In DNA, the CDR3 is TGTGCCAGCAGCCTCTTACGGGGGCCGCAGTATTTT. Its protein product is CASSLLRGPQYF. The chain joins TRBV28 to TRBJ2-3; D possibly matches TRBD1 or TRBD2 (6 bases each). Germline lookup yields CDR1 MDHEN and CDR2 SYDVKM. With 6 bases removed from V and 10 bases from J, the gap between germline ends came to 14 bases. The CDR3 consists of 12 residues.

The chain carries TRBV20-1 and TRBJ2-3, with 12 bases fitting TRBD2. The trim removed 5 bases at V and 8 bases at J, leaving 8 bases unmatched. CDR3 length: 14 residues. Germline V gene data show CDR1 as DFQATT and CDR2 as SNEGSKA (reference sequence). CDR3 protein: CSAPRTSGVRTQYF. The CDR3 DNA sequence: TGCAGTGCTCCGCGGACTAGCGGGGTACGTACGCAGTATTTT.

This rearrangement joins TRBV7-2 to TRBJ2-6; D possibly matches TRBD1 or TRBD2 (5 bases each). The CDR3 has 16 amino acids. Germline V gene sequence: CDR1 SGHTA, CDR2 FQGNSA. The V end lost 3 bases, the J end lost 2 bases, and 11 bases lay between the germline ends. The CDR3 loop is CASSFNVGAGANVLTF. CDR3 sequence (DNA): TGTGCCAGCAGCTTCAATGTGGGGGCTGGGGCCAACGTCCTGACTTTC.

As to this clonotype: Given a much more abundant clone one base away, this may be a read error. V usage is TRBV20-1 and J usage is TRBJ2-5; 11 bases map to TRBD2. Germline-derived CDR1 and CDR2 are DFQATT and SNEGSKA (reference sequence). This CDR3 has 15 residues. V lost 0 bases, J lost 11 bases, and 11 bases stayed unmatched. The CDR3 region has the DNA TGCAGTGCTAGAGAGCTAGCGGGGGGCCACAATGAGCAGTACTTC. This translates into CSARELAGGHNEQYF.

The chain recombines TRBV10-3 with TRBJ2-1; 9 nucleotides line up with TRBD1. The DNA end is a closer match to TRBJ2-7, so the J assignment may be wrong. In germline, CDR1 is ENHRY, CDR2 SYGVKD. The CDR3 sequence is 16 residues long. The CDR3 is CAISGTDRGGDNEQYF. For the CDR3, the DNA is TGTGCCATCAGTGGAACGGACAGGGGAGGGGACAATGAGCAGTACTTC.

The CDR3, as DNA: TGTGCCAGCATGAGCGGGGGGGCCACAGATACGCAGTATTTT. It codes for CASMSGGATDTQYF. The chain couples TRBV6-1 to TRBJ2-3; the match to TRBD2 covers 10 bases. Germline trimming cut 7 bases from V and 2 bases from J; bases unmatched to any gene: 3. This CDR3 comprises 14 residues. Germline V gene data show CDR1 as MNHNS and CDR2 as SASEGT.

This chain's CDR3 is CASSEPQGKQFF. The CDR3 region has the DNA TGTGCCAGCAGTGAACCACAGGGTAAGCAGTTCTTC. The chain is built from TRBV25-1 and TRBJ2-1, with D tentatively TRBD1 (6 bases). V was clipped by 2 bases and J by 11 bases, with 10 bases between them. The CDR3 covers 12 residues. In germline, CDR1 is MGHDK, CDR2 SYGVNS.

V gene TRBV6-5 combines with J gene TRBJ2-3; the D is unclear. CDR1 is MNHEY and CDR2 is SVGAGI in the germline V gene. V was pared by 10 bases and J by 2 bases, with 13 bases between. This CDR3 is built from 13 residues. CDR3 bases: TGTGCCACCTCACGGCGGCCCACAGATACGCAGTATTTT. This gives the protein CATSRRPTDTQYF.

A word on this clonotype: The junction departs from the called germline gene at one end, perhaps through a read error. The V call is TRBV12-3 or TRBV12-4, the J call TRBJ1-1, with D possibly being TRBD1 (5 bases). The length of the CDR3 is 12 residues. For the CDR3, the DNA is TGTGCCGGCAGCTCAACGGGGCGGGGAGCTTTCTTT. This translates into CAGSSTGRGAFF.

V is TRBV20-1 and J is TRBJ2-5; TRBD1 matches at 9 bases. This CDR3 comprises 15 residues. Losses at the gene ends were 5 bases for V and 0 bases for J; bases not matched to a gene: 7. CDR1 and CDR2 (germline): DFQATT, SNEGSKA (reference sequence). CDR3 in DNA: TGCAGTGCTGAGACCGGGACAGGGTACCAAGAGACCCAGTACTTC. Protein product: CSAETGTGYQETQYF.

This clonotype was detected many times. The rearrangement links TRBV20-1 to TRBJ2-5; D possibly corresponds to TRBD1 (5 bases). V lost 7 bases and J 0 bases, leaving 6 bases between the germline ends. Germline assignment: CDR1 DFQATT and CDR2 SNEGSKA (reference sequence). The CDR3 is made up of 11 amino acids. DNA of the CDR3: TGCAGTGGACAGAACCAAGAGACCCAGTACTTC. It yields the protein CSGQNQETQYF.